This T cell receptor beta chain appears in the sequencing data of a study of CD8+ T cells in alopecia areata. Turning to this clone: Its antigen is unknown.

As to treatment: oral pan-JAK inhibitor, 5-10 mg twice daily. Findings of the study overall: Many expanded lesional clones persisted during tofacitinib (in both scalp and blood).

cDNA prepared by RNA extraction and subsequent reverse transcription served as the template for sequencing. The table came from immunoSEQ multiplex PCR; TCRdb's copy has only in-frame clones and leaves some out. The sample includes around 300,000 clones, 60% of them seen just once. Germline V CDR1 and CDR2: SQVTM, ANQGSEA. The germline V and J ends were trimmed by 4 bases and 4 bases, with 10 bases remaining between them. The CDR3 covers 12 residues. This sample comprised CD4+ T cells sorted from blood, obtained around week 52, from a patient treated with tofacitinib. V is TRBV29-1 and J is TRBJ1-2, with D perhaps matching TRBD1 (5 bases). This receptor was obtained from a human donor with alopecia areata. The CDR3 reads CSVVLGLYGYTF. The CDR3 nucleotides read TGCAGCGTTGTACTGGGGCTCTATGGCTACACCTTC. The full variable domain, in which reference TRBV29-1 and TRBJ1-2 provide the parts outside the CDR3, is SAVISQKPSRDICQRGTSLTIQCQVDSQVTMMFWYRQQPGQSLTLIATANQGSEATYESGFVIDKFPISRPNLTFSTLTVSNMSPEDSSIYLCSVVLGLYGYTFGSGTRLTVV.